Detailed here is one T cell receptor (beta chain). It lacks a known antigen. No much larger clone is present one base from it, and per-base qualities are unavailable. The sample belongs to a study of shared clonotypes between healthy human individuals (dated by TCRdb to the early 2020s). As for the study more broadly: The cohort included three men and a couple of women between 18 and 49 years of age. Each donor's leukapheresis produced roughly between roughly 0.9 and 9 billion PBMCs. Libraries were prepared and TCR repertoires were sequenced by different laboratories using diverse techniques, in order to increase sequencing depth and limit assay-specific biases. Blood TCR repertoires of a handful of healthy adults were deeply sequenced to estimate repertoire size and the extent of clonotype sharing between individuals. For each donor, CD4 naive and CD4 memory were each given three plates, CD8 naive was given two plates, and CD8 memory was given one plate.

The donors were healthy, HIV-negative adults who had no recently reported acute infections or vaccinations. Only Caucasian adults living in Nashville, Tennessee, USA were represented among the donors. CD4+ T cells were enriched through magnetic negative selection, after which naive cells were positively selected on CD45RA and the remaining negative fraction served as the memory subset. After blood collection by leukapheresis, PBMCs were isolated using Ficoll-Histopaque density gradient centrifugation and then cryopreserved in the vapor phase of liquid nitrogen. Analytical flow cytometry was used to check the purity and quantity of each magnetically sorted T cell population. Genomic DNA was isolated from each sorted fraction and quantified by UV absorbance on a Nanodrop 2000c. TCR CDR3 regions were amplified from genomic DNA by multiplex PCR using the deep immunoSEQ assay. Extracted genomic DNA from each cell subset was spread evenly across all wells of several immunoSEQ 96-well plates, with each plate serving as a replicate. For sorted subsets, each replicate PCR was loaded with roughly 0.2 ug genomic DNA, equivalent to some 31,000 T cell genomes. Purified libraries were quantified with a Qubit 3.0 fluorometer, sized on a Bioanalyzer 2100, and re-quantified with the KAPA Library Quantification kit. Every immunoSEQ 96-well plate was sequenced on a dedicated single-read 150-cycle Illumina NextSeq 550 flow cell. Per the original workflow: Because the immunoSEQ output included only junctional sequences and no quality scores, the filtering could not be the same as the filtering used for full-length reads. Sequences were annotated with PyIR, a Python wrapper for IgBLAST v1.9, and V/J genes and CDR3 were assigned using IMGT germline references. Reads were removed for weak V/J assignments (E-value above 1e-6), missing CDR3, stop codons, out-of-frame junctions, or ambiguous translated residues. V3J clonotypes were defined by identical inferred V gene, J gene, and CDR3 amino acid sequence. Percentage overlap between repertoires was computed as shared unique clonotypes divided by the size of the smaller repertoire. Repertoire richness was assessed with RTK rarefaction, the Chao1 estimator, and Recon v2.1 estimates of unobserved clonotypes. For all TCRbeta clonotypes obtained by the gDNA method from a few donors, generation probabilities were computed with OLGA. The source is immuneACCESS, and TCRdb retained only in-frame sequences with V and J called. Part of the clones is not carried over; for the studies checked, unresolved V genes explain less than half of this, and the remainder is unexplained. The DNA gave D and trimming, while V, J and clone size come from that table. The sample table shows 2 million to 2.5 million clones, and more than 90% are seen once. Clones ranked in the top ten supply 0.1% to 0.15% of the sample.

Taken from the germline V gene (reference sequence), the CDR1 and CDR2 loops are SGHNT and YYREEE. From V the trimming removes 4 bases and from J it removes 3 bases, while the gene matches leave 6 bases of the junction unaccounted for. Counted from cysteine to phenylalanine, this CDR3 has 17 amino acids. Of all the DNA, just the CDR3 is kept, 51 bases in frame from base 1. The investigation overall reported the following: Clonotypes shared by all four sorted-subset donors showed higher generation probabilities than non-shared clonotypes. Pairwise subsampling indicated that sequencing depth was expected to affect the degree of clonotype sharing among donors. Rarefaction of sorted-subset datasets indicated incomplete sequencing despite the large sequencing depth. Sharing across several donors was observed for about 5% of naive CD4, 3.5% of naive CD8, about 2.5% of memory CD4, and roughly 0.4% of memory CD8 clonotypes. Naive subsets generally had larger estimated clonotype richness than memory subsets did. Only blood was sampled, and tissue TCR repertoires likely differ from those in blood. Because the study included a small number of donors, the genetic and exposure-history diversity represented was limited.

Rearrangement joined TRBV5-4 to TRBJ2-2; a stretch of 13 junction bases matches TRBD2. The source material was naive CD4+ T cells sorted from blood. The intended sense of this specimen's cell subset or site label: CD45RA+ positively selected. The sequence derives from a man between 18 and 29 years old in good health. Here the CDR3 is given as CASSPGGLAGYTGELFF. The bases are TGTGCCAGCAGCCCAGGGGGACTAGCGGGGTACACCGGGGAGCTGTTTTTT.